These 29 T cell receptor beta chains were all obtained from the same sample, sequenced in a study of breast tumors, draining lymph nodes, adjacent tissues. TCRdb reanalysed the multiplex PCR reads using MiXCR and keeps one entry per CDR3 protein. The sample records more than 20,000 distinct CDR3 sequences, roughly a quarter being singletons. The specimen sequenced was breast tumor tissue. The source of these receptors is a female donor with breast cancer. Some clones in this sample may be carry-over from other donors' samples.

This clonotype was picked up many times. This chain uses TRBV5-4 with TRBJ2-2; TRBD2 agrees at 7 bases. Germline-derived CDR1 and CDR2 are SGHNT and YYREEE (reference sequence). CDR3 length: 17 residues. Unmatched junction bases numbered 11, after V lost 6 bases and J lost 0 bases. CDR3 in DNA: TGTGCCAGCACCGCCTGGGGGAGGGTAACGAACACCGGGGAGCTGTTTTTT. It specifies CASTAWGRVTNTGELFF.

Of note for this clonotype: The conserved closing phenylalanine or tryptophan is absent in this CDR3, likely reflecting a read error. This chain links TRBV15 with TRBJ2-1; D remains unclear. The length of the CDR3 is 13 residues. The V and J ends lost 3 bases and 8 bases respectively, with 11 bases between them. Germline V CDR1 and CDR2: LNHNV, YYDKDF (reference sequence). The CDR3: CATSRDNQDEQFL. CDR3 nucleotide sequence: TGTGCCACCAGCAGGGATAACCAGGATGAGCAGTTCCTC.

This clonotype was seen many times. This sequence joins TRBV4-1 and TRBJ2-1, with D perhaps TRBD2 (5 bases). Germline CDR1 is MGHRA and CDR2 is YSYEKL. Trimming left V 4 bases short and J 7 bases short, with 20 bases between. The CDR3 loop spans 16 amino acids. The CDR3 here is CASSPILAGPMNEQFF. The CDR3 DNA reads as TGCGCCAGCAGCCCCATTCTAGCTGGCCCTATGAATGAGCAGTTCTTC.

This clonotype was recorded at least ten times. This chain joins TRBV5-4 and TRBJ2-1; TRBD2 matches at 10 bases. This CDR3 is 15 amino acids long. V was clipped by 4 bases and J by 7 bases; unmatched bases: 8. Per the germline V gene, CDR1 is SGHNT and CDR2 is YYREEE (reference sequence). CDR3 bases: TGTGCCAGCAGCCCTAGCGGGAGCCTCCGGAATGAGCAGTTCTTC. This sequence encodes CASSPSGSLRNEQFF.

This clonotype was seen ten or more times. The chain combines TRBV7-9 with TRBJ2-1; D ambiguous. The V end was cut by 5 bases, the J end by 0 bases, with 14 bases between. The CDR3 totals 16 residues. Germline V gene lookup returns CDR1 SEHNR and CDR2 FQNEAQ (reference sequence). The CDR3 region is CASSTLETRSYNEQFF. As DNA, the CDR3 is TGTGCCAGCAGCACTCTAGAGACTCGCTCCTACAATGAGCAGTTCTTC. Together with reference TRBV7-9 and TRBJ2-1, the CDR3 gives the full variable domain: DTGVSQNPRHKITKRGQNVTFRCDPISEHNRLYWYRQTLGQGPEFLTYFQNEAQLEKSRLLSDRFSAERPKGSFSTLEIQRTEQGDSAMYLCASSTLETRSYNEQFFGPGTRLTVL.

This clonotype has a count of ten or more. The CDR3 bases are TGTGCCAGCAGCTCTTGGGGCTCGCCGCCTATTATATACAATGAGCAGTTCTTC. Encoded protein: CASSSWGSPPIIYNEQFF. The rearrangement uses TRBV5-5 and TRBJ2-1, with a possible D match to TRBD1 (5 bases). The CDR3 spans 18 residues. V lost 3 bases to trimming and J lost 4 bases, with 23 bases between them. Germline lookup yields CDR1 SGHKS and CDR2 YYEKEE (reference sequence).

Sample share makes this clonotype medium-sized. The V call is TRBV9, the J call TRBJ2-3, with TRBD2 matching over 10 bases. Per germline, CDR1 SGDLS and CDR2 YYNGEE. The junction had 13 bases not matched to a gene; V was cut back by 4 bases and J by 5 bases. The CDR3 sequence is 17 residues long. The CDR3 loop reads CASSIDRSTSGIDTQYF. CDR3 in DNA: TGTGCCAGCAGCATCGACAGGAGCACTAGCGGGATAGATACGCAGTATTTT.

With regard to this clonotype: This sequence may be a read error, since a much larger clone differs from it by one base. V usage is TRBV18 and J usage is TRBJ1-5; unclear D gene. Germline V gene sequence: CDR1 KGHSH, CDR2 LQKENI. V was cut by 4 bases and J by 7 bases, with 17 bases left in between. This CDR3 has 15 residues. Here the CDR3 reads CASSRNMGGPQPQHF. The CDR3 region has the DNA TGTGCCAGCTCACGGAACATGGGAGGGCCCCAGCCCCAGCATTTT. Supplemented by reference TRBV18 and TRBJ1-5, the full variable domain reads NAGVMQNPRHLVRRRGQEARLRCSPMKGHSHVYWYRQLPEEGLKFMVYLQKENIIDESGMPKERFSAEFPKEGPSILRIQQVVRGDSAAYFCASSRNMGGPQPQHFGDGTRLSIL.

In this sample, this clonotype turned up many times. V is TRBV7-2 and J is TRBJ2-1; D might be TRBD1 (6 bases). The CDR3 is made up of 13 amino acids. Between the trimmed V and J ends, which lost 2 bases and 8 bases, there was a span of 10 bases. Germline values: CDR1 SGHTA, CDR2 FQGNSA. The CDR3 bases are TGTGCCAGCAGCTTATCGACAGGAGATGAGCAGTTCTTC. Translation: CASSLSTGDEQFF.

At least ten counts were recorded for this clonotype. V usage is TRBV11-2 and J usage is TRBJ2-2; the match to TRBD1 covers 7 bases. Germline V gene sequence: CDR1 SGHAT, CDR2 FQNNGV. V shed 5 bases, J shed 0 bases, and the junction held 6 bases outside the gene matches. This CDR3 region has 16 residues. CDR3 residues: CASSQGQTTNTGELFF. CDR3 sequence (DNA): TGTGCCAGCAGCCAGGGACAGACCACGAACACCGGGGAGCTGTTTTTT.

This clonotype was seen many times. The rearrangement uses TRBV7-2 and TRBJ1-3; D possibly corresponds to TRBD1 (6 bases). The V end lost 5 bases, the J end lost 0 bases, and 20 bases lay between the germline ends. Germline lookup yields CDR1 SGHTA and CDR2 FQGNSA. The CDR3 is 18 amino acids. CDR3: CASSQPGELYFSGNTIYF. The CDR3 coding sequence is TGTGCCAGCAGCCAACCAGGGGAGCTGTATTTCTCTGGAAACACCATATATTTT.

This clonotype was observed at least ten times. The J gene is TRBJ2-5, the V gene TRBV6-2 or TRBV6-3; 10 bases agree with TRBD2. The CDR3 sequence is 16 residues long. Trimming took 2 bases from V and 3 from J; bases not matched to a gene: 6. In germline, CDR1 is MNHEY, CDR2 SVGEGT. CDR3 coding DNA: TGTGCCAGCAGTTACCTAGCGGGAGCCAGAAAAGAGACCCAGTACTTC. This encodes CASSYLAGARKETQYF.

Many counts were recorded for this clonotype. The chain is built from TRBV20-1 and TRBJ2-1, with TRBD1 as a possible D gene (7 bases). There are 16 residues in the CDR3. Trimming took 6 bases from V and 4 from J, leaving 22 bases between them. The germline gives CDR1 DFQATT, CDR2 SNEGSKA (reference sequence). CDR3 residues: CSAPKGAGDLYNEQFF. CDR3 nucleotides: TGCAGTGCACCCAAGGGGGCAGGGGACTTGTACAATGAGCAGTTCTTC.

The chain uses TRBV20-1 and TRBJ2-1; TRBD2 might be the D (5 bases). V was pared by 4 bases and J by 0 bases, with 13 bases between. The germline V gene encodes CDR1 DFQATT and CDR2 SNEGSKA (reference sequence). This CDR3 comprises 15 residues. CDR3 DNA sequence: TGCAGTGCTACGACCCAGCGGAGCTCCTACAATGAGCAGTTCTTC. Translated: CSATTQRSSYNEQFF.

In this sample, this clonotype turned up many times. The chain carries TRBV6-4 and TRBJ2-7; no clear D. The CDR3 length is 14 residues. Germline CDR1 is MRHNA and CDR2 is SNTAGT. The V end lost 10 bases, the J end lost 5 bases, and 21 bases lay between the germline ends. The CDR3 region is CATPSAGCYDEQYF. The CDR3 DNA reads TGTGCCACCCCATCGGCAGGCTGTTATGACGAGCAGTACTTC.

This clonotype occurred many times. The DNA for the CDR3 is TGCGCCAGCAGCCCCGGAGAGGGGCTCGGGACCGGGGAGCTGTTTTTT. Translated: CASSPGEGLGTGELFF. The chain has TRBV5-1 and TRBJ2-2; D is perhaps TRBD1 or TRBD2 (5 bases each). This CDR3 region has 16 residues. CDR1 SGHRS and CDR2 YFSETQ come from the germline V gene. V lost 4 bases to trimming and J lost 5 bases, with 18 bases between them.

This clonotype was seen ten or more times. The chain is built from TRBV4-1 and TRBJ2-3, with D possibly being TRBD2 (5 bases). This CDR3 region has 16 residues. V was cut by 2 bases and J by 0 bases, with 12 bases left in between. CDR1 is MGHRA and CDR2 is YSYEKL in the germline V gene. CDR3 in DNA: TGCGCCAGCAGCCAATTCAGCTGGACTAGCACAGATACGCAGTATTTT. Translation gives CASSQFSWTSTDTQYF.

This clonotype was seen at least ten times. The CDR3 reads CAWSLGSNSPLHF. The CDR3 DNA sequence: TGTGCCTGGTCCCTCGGAAGTAATTCACCCCTCCACTTT. This chain links TRBV30 with TRBJ1-6; D remains ambiguous. The CDR3 is 13 residues long. CDR1 is GTSNPN, CDR2 SVGIG, per germline (reference sequence). V dropped 5 bases and J dropped 6 bases, with 11 bases sitting between them.

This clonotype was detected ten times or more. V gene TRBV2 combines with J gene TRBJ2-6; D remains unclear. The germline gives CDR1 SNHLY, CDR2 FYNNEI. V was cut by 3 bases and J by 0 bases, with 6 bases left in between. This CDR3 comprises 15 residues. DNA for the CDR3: TGTGCCAGCAGTGAGTCGTCCTCTGGGGCCAACGTCCTGACTTTC. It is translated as CASSESSSGANVLTF.

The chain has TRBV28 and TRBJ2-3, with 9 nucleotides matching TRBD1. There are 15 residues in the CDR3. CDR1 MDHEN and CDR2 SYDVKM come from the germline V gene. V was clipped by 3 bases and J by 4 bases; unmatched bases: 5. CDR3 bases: TGTGCCAGCAGTTTTACAGGGGGCGTAGCAGATACGCAGTATTTT. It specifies CASSFTGGVADTQYF.

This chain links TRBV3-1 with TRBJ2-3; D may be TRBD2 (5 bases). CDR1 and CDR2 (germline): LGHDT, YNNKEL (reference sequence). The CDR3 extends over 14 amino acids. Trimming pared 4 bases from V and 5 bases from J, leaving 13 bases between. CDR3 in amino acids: CASSLRARGDTQYF. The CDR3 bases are TGTGCCAGCAGCCTGCGGGCTCGGGGAGATACGCAGTATTTT.

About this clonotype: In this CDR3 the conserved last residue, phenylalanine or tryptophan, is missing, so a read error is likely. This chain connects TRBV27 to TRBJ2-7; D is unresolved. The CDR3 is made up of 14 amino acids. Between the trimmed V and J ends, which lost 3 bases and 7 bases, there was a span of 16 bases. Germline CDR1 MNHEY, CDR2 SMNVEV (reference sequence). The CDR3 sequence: CASSLANRPREQYY. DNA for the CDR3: TGTGCCAGCAGTTTGGCAAACCGGCCCAGGGAGCAGTACTAC.

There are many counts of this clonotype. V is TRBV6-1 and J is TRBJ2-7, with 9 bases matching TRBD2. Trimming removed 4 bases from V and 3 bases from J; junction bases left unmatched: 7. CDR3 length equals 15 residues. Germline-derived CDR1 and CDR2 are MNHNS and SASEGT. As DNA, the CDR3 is TGTGCCAGCAGTGTGGCTAGCGGGGATCTCTACGAGCAGTACTTC. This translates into CASSVASGDLYEQYF.

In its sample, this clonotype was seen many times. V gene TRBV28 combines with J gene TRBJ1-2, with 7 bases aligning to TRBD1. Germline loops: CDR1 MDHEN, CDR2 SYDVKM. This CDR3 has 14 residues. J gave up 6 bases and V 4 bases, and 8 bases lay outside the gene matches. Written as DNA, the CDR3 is TGTGCCAGCAGTTCCACGACAGGGTTTGATGGCTACACCTTC. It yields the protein CASSSTTGFDGYTF.

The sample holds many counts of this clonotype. In nucleotides, the CDR3 is TGTGCCATCAGGGACGAGGTAGTAGGGCACGGCTACACCTTC. The encoded protein is CAIRDEVVGHGYTF. J is TRBJ1-2 and V is TRBV10-3; D gene uncertain. The germline V and J ends were trimmed by 6 bases and 8 bases, with 19 bases remaining between them. The CDR3 sequence is 14 residues long. Germline V gives CDR1 ENHRY, CDR2 SYGVKD.

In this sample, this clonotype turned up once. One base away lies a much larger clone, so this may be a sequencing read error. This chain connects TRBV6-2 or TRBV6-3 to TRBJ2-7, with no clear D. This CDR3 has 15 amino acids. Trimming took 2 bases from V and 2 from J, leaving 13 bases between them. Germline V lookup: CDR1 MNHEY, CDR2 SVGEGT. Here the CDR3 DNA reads TGTGCCAGCAGTTACCGGGCAGTTGGGCCCTACGAGCAGTACTTC. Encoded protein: CASSYRAVGPYEQYF.

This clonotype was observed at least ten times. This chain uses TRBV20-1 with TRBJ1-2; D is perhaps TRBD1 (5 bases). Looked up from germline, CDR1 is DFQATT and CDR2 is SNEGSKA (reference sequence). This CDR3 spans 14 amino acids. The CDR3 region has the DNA TGCAGCACAGACCCTCAGGGCTGGTCTGGCGGCTACACCTTC. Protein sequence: CSTDPQGWSGGYTF.

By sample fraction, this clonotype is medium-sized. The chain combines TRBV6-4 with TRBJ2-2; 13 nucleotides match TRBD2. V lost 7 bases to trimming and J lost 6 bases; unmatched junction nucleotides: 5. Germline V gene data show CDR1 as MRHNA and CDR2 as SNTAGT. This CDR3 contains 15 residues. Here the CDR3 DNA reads TGTGCCAGCATTCGGACTAGCGGGAGCGCCGGGGAGCTGTTTTTT. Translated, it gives CASIRTSGSAGELFF.

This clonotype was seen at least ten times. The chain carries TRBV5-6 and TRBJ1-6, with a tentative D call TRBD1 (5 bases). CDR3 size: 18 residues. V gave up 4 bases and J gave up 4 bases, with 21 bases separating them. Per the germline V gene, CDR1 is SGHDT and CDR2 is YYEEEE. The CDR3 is CASSTWGLLAGYNSPLHF. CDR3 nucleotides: TGTGCCAGCAGCACCTGGGGACTTCTCGCCGGATATAATTCACCCCTCCACTTT. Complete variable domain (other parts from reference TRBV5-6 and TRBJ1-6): DAGVTQSPTHLIKTRGQQVTLRCSPKSGHDTVSWYQQALGQGPQFIFQYYEEEERQRGNFPDRFSGHQFPNYSSELNVNALLLGDSALYLCASSTWGLLAGYNSPLHFGNGTRLTVT.